This TCR beta chain was found in a study of beta chain features in type 1 diabetes (dated by TCRdb to 2016 to 2018). Notes on the research overall: Mean age, gender distribution, total cell number and subset yield were not different between patients and healthy donors. A total of roughly 110 million sorted cells were examined across all samples, and the number of cells per subset was strongly correlated with RNA yield. Naive and central memory subsets were obtained from all 30 or so donors, but regulatory and stem cell-like memory subsets were isolated from only 8 patients and roughly eight healthy donors. The study compared the TCRB repertoires of sorted circulating CD4+ T cell subsets in recently diagnosed type 1 diabetes patients with those in matched healthy donors.

From each donor, a single peripheral blood sample of about 110 mL on average was drawn into heparinised tubes. Using a panel that included CD45RO, CCR7, CD25, CD127, CD95 and CD27, naive, central memory, regulatory and stem cell-like memory CD4+ T cells were sorted on a BD FACSAria II. All sorted populations exceeded 98% purity. PBMCs were isolated immediately by Lymphoprep density gradient centrifugation and stained directly without culture. So that batch effects would be minimized, each experiment stained and sorted samples in pairs, pairing one healthy donor with one patient. CDR1 and CDR2, per the germline V gene, are SGHRS and YFSETQ. Including cysteine and phenylalanine, the CDR3 has 17 amino acids. The kept DNA is CDR3 alone, 51 bases in frame from the first base. General findings and caveats noted by the study authors: Because the HLA sub-analyses included only small numbers of individuals, any influence of HLA type on TCRB rearrangement was left unresolved. Sequencing cDNA rather than genomic DNA could over-represent highly expressing activated cells, although activation and CD3 levels did not differ between groups. A moderate but significant shortening of TCRB CDR3 length was observed in type 1 diabetes patients in all four CD4+ subsets. Naive, central memory and regulatory TCRB repertoires appeared to be more similar among patients than among healthy donors. Shorter templates might have been favored by PCR, but patient and control samples were amplified and corrected together, so both groups would have been affected equally by any skew. Patients with type 1 diabetes made fewer insertions and deleted more nucleotides at VDJ recombination sites, implying thymic rearrangement abnormalities.

In regard to this clone: Its recognized antigen is unknown. A junction boundary mismatches the germline segment, possibly from a read error.

The entire isolated RNA was reverse transcribed using the High Capacity cDNA Reverse Transcription Kit, and thus expressed TCRB transcripts were sequenced. Deep immunoSEQ sequencing was performed on naive, central memory and regulatory T cell samples, with an average of about 3.6 million total reads per sample. Sorted cells were lysed in RLT buffer and RNA was extracted with DNase-treated RNeasy Micro or Mini kits, depending on cell number. Each cell subset was processed separately to prevent cross-contamination, with patient and healthy donor samples processed together. TCRB sequences were amplified from cDNA with the immunoSEQ multiplex PCR, producing 87-bp fragments spanning the CDR3 region. Sequencing of the amplicons was performed on the Illumina HiSeq platform. The paper's data handling went like this. PCR bias was corrected computationally using synthetic template baselines, and reads within Hamming distance 2 were collapsed, with unmergeable singletons discarded. Reads were aligned to IMGT to assign V, D and J genes, CDR3 length, and insertions or deletions at six rearrangement sites. Within each subset, clonotype counts were normalized to sorted cell number, after which true diversity and Gini coefficients were computed with the tcR R package. The overlap coefficient, calculated on TCRB nucleotide sequences, was used to measure repertoire sharing. This immuneACCESS table, as held by TCRdb, lists in-frame sequences with V and J called but not all clones. Of the missing ones, under half trace to an unresolved V gene in checked studies; the others have no known cause. V, J and clone size are taken as reported in that table, and D and trimming were inferred from the DNA itself. This sample comprises 250,000 or so clones, 27% of them detected only once. The ten biggest clones cover 3% to 4% of the sample.

This sequence originates from a man aged 25-45 years in good health. Source material: central memory CD4+ T cells from blood. Recombination joined TRBV5-1 with TRBJ2-2, with TRBD2 as a weak D call on 6 bases. The DNA sequence follows: TGCGCCAGCAGCCCTCCCGGAGGAGGGACGAAAACCGGGGAGCTGTTTTTT. Translated, it reads CASSPPGGGTKTGELFF.